This T cell receptor beta chain was identified during a study of T cells in Graves' hyperthyroidism and ophthalmopathy (dated by TCRdb to the late 2010s). About the study as a whole: Peripheral blood samples were taken at the time of initial diagnosis, prior to any treatment. TCR V-J signatures able to tell the groups apart were searched for in a discovery cohort of approximately 95 patients, of whom roughly 42 had Graves' ophthalmopathy and 57 had stable Graves' hyperthyroidism. Prospective prediction of ophthalmopathy was tested in an independent validation cohort of some 20 hyperthyroidism patients and some 17 patients who later progressed to ophthalmopathy. The 85 to 100 discovery patients were randomly split 7:3 into training and test sets. Thyroid tissue and blood T-cell repertoires from several Graves' hyperthyroidism patients were also compared in the study. Following sampling, methimazole starting at 30 mg daily was given to hyperthyroidism patients, and high-dose intravenous methylprednisolone was given to ophthalmopathy patients. TCR Vbeta CDR3 sequencing of 130 to 150 peripheral blood samples (more than 40 ophthalmopathy, 75 to 85 hyperthyroidism and roughly 17 progressor patients) is reported in the paper.

There are a few counts of this clonotype. Its antigen remains unidentified. No quality values exist for individual bases; no much larger clone is one base distant. TCR beta CDR3 regions were amplified from RNA transcripts. The TCR CDR3 was subjected to a first round of RT-PCR using the HTBI primer set and the Qiagen OneStep RT-PCR kit. Libraries were constructed in a second round of multiplex PCR, after which size selection and purification were performed. Libraries were sequenced paired-end with 100 bp reads on an Illumina HiSeq2000. As for the authors' bioinformatics: SOAPnuke was used to process the raw data, removing reads that contained adapters or uncalled bases, had a mean Phred below 15, or lacked an exact match to the constant primer or identifier. COPE v1.2.5 was used to merge high-quality paired reads, and clonotypes were defined as unique nucleotide sequences. Clonotypes were aligned to IMGT TRBV, TRBD and TRBJ reference segments using MiTCR v1.1. Analysis was restricted to V-J combinations with a frequency above 0.0001, which covered 98% to 99.2% of repertoires. A TCS score was defined as the ratio of F50 (clonal expansion) to E x V (chaos), with BLOSUM62-based TCRdist applied between CDR3 peptides within each V-J. Welch's t-statistics and random forest reduced approximately 520 V-J features to 13, which were used in a naive Bayes classifier (R e1071). Starting from the raw public reads, TCRdb applied fastp trimming at Q25, assembled clones with MiXCR and retained in-frame beta chains. Records with the same CDR3 protein are collapsed into one entry carrying the most frequent genes and DNA. The authors' filters were not applied to this entry. For this sample the table gives around 600,000 distinct CDR3 sequences, of which approximately 14% were detected only once. The top ten hold around 12% of the sample.

Overall results and qualifications from the work: In cross-validation, a model built on a 13 V-J signature told ophthalmopathy apart from stable hyperthyroidism with about 90% sensitivity and around 81% specificity, and in testing the same model reached 80%/75%. Sample size was not statistically predetermined, and blinding of investigators to group allocation was not performed. Most expanded thyroid clonotypes (frequency above 0.001) were also detected in blood, a finding suggesting that blood repertoires may reflect thyroid immune responses. During validation, the model predicted progression to ophthalmopathy a median of approximately 6 months ahead of onset, with just under 71% sensitivity and 72.22% specificity.

Ophthalmopathy patients had moderately to severely active disease, with a Clinical Activity Score of 3 or more, a NOSPECS grade of 4 or more, and a disease duration of less than 3 months. Any patient with an uncontrolled infection, another autoimmune disease, pregnancy or lactation was excluded. Diagnoses were established on the basis of clinical symptoms, serum thyroxine and TRAb, thyroid ultrasound, and orbital computed tomography. PBMCs were isolated from approximately 10 ml of fresh peripheral blood by Ficoll-Paque density gradient centrifugation. Total RNA was extracted with Trizol reagent, and quality was checked on an Agilent 2100 Bioanalyzer. V is pared back by 3 bases and J by 8 bases, with 20 bases lying between the germline termini. In the germline V gene, CDR1 corresponds to SGHRS and CDR2 to YFSETQ. Taken from cysteine to phenylalanine, the CDR3 has 15 residues. CDR3 DNA is the only sequence kept; it has 45 bases, read in frame from the first base.

Recombination joined TRBV5-1 with TRBJ1-1; no D segment can be confidently identified. This TCR was sampled from a woman in her fifties or sixties with Graves' ophthalmopathy. The sample was blood. CDR3 loop: CASSSTSVRAEEAFF. The nucleotide sequence reads TGCGCCAGCAGCTCCACCTCAGTGAGGGCGGAGGAAGCTTTCTTT. The CDR3, completed at both ends by the reference TRBV5-1 and TRBJ1-1 genes, gives the full variable domain KAGVTQTPRYLIKTRGQQVTLSCSPISGHRSVSWYQQTPGQGLQFLFEYFSETQRNKGNFPGRFSGRQFSNSRSEMNVSTLELGDSALYLCASSSTSVRAEEAFFGQGTRLTVV.